This T cell receptor (beta chain) emerged from a study of OX40 agonist ivuxolimab in advanced cancers. Study-level background: The dose-escalation group included hepatocellular carcinoma, melanoma, renal cell carcinoma and head and neck cancer. Treatment received earlier with anti-PD-1, anti-PD-L1 or anti-CTLA-4 agents was allowed, and over 30% had some. Of the patients, three showed partial responses, one with hepatocellular carcinoma and two with cutaneous melanoma.

A word on this clone: Its cognate antigen is unknown.

Here immunoSEQ multiplex PCR was the method, and the copy in TCRdb shows in-frame clones only, minus some. The sample holds tens of thousands of clones, about 85% seen once. The study's findings and limits: Clones of CD4+ and CD8+ blood T cells grew by week 6 at doses of 0.1 to 3.0 mg/kg.

Germline V gene sequence: CDR1 SGDLS, CDR2 YYNGEE. This CDR3 is 18 amino acids long. V shed 2 bases and J 4 bases; nucleotides not matched to a gene: 13. The clonotype originates from an adult with an advanced solid tumor such as melanoma, head and neck, liver or kidney cancer. Sequencing was performed on CD4+ or CD8+ T cells sorted from blood, taken in a trial of the OX40 agonist ivuxolimab. This chain uses TRBV9 with TRBJ2-1, with 9 bases aligning to TRBD2. DNA for the CDR3: TGTGCCAGCAGCGTCGCGGGTGGCGCGGGAGGGCAATACAATGAGCAGTTCTTC. Translation: CASSVAGGAGGQYNEQFF.